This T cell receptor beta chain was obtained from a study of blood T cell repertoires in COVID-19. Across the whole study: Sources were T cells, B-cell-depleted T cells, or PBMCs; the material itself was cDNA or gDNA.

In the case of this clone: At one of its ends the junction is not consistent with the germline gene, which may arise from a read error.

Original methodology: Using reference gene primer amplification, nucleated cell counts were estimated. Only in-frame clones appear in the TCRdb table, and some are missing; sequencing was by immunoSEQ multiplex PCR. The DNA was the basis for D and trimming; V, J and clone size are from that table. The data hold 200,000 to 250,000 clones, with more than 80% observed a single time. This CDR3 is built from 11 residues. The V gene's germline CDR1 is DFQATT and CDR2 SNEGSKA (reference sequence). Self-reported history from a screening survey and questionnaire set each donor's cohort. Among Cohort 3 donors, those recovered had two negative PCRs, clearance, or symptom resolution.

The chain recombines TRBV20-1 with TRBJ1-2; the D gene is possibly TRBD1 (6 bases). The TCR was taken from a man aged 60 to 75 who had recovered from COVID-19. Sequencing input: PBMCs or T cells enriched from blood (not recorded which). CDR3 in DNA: TGCAGTGCCGGGGCCGGGGGGCGCCTCCCCTTC. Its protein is CSAGAGGRLPF.